Following are 16 T cell receptor beta chains from one sample sequenced in a study of human T cells and chemical hapten exposure. The time point: patch test 1, 2 weeks after DPC sensitization. Noted treatment: therapeutic diphenylcyclopropenone sensitization with weekly scalp DPC. TCRdb processed the RACE reads anew with MiXCR; each CDR3 protein has one entry. The sample records under 150,000 distinct CDR3 sequences, about 12% being singletons. This specimen consisted of whole blood, obtained in connection with sensitization to the hapten diphenylcyclopropenone (DPC). Receptor source: a woman in her forties or fifties with alopecia areata. Some clones in this sample may be carry-over from other donors' samples.

This clonotype has only a few counts. CDR3 nucleotides: TGTGCCAGCAGTGGGGTACAGACAGGGATCCAAAACATTCAGTACTTC. Protein: CASSGVQTGIQNIQYF. The rearrangement joins TRBV2 to TRBJ2-4; 7 nucleotides line up with TRBD1. In germline, CDR1 is SNHLY, CDR2 FYNNEI. V lost 4 bases to trimming and J lost 5 bases; unmatched junction nucleotides: 11. The CDR3 covers 16 residues.

This clonotype has at least ten counts. The rearrangement joins TRBV19 to TRBJ1-5, with D perhaps matching TRBD1 (6 bases). The CDR3 contains 14 residues. Deletions cut 1 base from V and 4 bases from J, with 8 bases between. In germline, CDR1 is LNHDA, CDR2 SQIVND (reference sequence). The CDR3 protein is CASSIGDTNQPQHF. The DNA for the CDR3 is TGTGCCAGTAGTATAGGGGACACTAATCAGCCCCAGCATTTT.

This clonotype was seen more than once but under ten times. The chain combines TRBV5-1 with TRBJ1-4, with TRBD1 matching over 9 bases. CDR3 length: 16 amino acids. V lost 3 bases and J lost 6; bases outside the gene matches: 9. The germline CDR1 and CDR2 sequences are SGHRS and YFSETQ. CDR3 residues: CASSYLPGQGDEKLFF. The CDR3 DNA is TGCGCCAGCAGCTACCTCCCGGGACAGGGAGATGAAAAACTGTTTTTT.

This clonotype has at least ten counts. The CDR3: CASSLTSGSSYNEQFF. DNA for the CDR3: TGCGCCAGCAGCTTGACTAGCGGGTCCTCCTACAATGAGCAGTTCTTC. The gene calls are TRBV5-1 and TRBJ2-1; 9 bases fit TRBD2. The CDR3 consists of 16 residues. The germline V gene encodes CDR1 SGHRS and CDR2 YFSETQ. Unmatched junction bases numbered 2, after V lost 1 base and J lost 0 bases.

The chain has TRBV14 and TRBJ1-2; D gene unclear. The length of the CDR3 is 13 residues. Trimming removed 2 bases from V and 1 base from J, with 5 bases in between. The V gene's germline CDR1 is SGHDN and CDR2 FVKESK. The CDR3 nucleotides are TGTGCCAGCAGCCAACAGGTTAACTATGGCTACACCTTC. It encodes CASSQQVNYGYTF.

This rearrangement joins TRBV27 to TRBJ1-6, with unresolved D. Looked up from germline, CDR1 is MNHEY and CDR2 is SMNVEV (reference sequence). The CDR3 is 12 residues long. V shed 4 bases and J shed 7 bases, with 5 bases lying between them. In nucleotides, the CDR3 is TGTGCCAGCAGTTCCGAGAATTCACCCCTCCACTTT. Protein: CASSSENSPLHF.

This clonotype has a count of ten or more. Here the CDR3 reads CAISEEGNYGYTF. DNA for the CDR3: TGTGCCATCAGTGAGGAGGGGAACTATGGCTACACCTTC. J is TRBJ1-2 and V is TRBV10-3; D perhaps matches TRBD1 (5 bases). Deletions cut 2 bases from V and 2 bases from J, with 6 bases between. This CDR3 comprises 13 residues. Germline V CDR1 and CDR2: ENHRY, SYGVKD.

This chain connects TRBV6-2 or TRBV6-3 to TRBJ2-4, with TRBD1 matching 9 bases. J gave up 6 bases and V 6 bases, and 12 bases lay outside the gene matches. CDR1 and CDR2 from the germline V gene are MNHEY and SVGEGT. The CDR3 covers 16 residues. This CDR3 is CASSSGGTGSRNIQYF. DNA for the CDR3: TGTGCCAGCAGCAGCGGAGGGACAGGGTCAAGAAACATTCAGTACTTC.

The genes are TRBV6-5 and TRBJ1-2; tentative D call: TRBD1 (6 bases). V dropped 0 bases and J dropped 7 bases, with 12 bases sitting between them. In germline, CDR1 is MNHEY, CDR2 SVGAGI. This CDR3 spans 14 amino acids. The CDR3 reads CASSYSRGSTGYTF. Here the CDR3 DNA reads TGTGCCAGCAGTTACTCCAGGGGATCTACTGGCTACACCTTC.

V is TRBV19 and J is TRBJ2-7, with 9 nucleotides matching TRBD2. This CDR3 is built from 15 residues. CDR1 LNHDA and CDR2 SQIVND come from the germline V gene (reference sequence). Losses at the gene ends were 3 bases for V and 5 bases for J; bases not matched to a gene: 8. CDR3 coding DNA: TGTGCCAGTAGTATCTCAGCGGGGGGCGTGAACGAGCAGTACTTC. Its translation is CASSISAGGVNEQYF. The full variable domain, rest sourced from reference TRBV19 and TRBJ2-7, is DGGITQSPKYLFRKEGQNVTLSCEQNLNHDAMYWYRQDPGQGLRLIYYSQIVNDFQKGDIAEGYSVSREKKESFPLTVTSAQKNPTAFYLCASSISAGGVNEQYFGPGTRLTVT.

There are many counts of this clonotype. The chain has TRBV18 and TRBJ1-5; 7 nucleotides align to TRBD1. The ends lost 3 bases at V and 5 bases at J; junction bases unmatched: 7. The CDR3 sequence is 15 residues long. The germline CDR1 and CDR2 sequences are KGHSH and LQKENI. The CDR3 region is CASSPRGTVDQPQHF. DNA for the CDR3: TGTGCCAGCTCACCGCGGGGGACAGTGGATCAGCCCCAGCATTTT.

The V gene is TRBV29-1, the J gene TRBJ2-1; 9 positions agree with TRBD2. The CDR3 consists of 11 residues. Per germline, CDR1 SQVTM and CDR2 ANQGSEA. V lost 4 bases to trimming and J lost 11 bases; unmatched junction nucleotides: 3. CDR3 nucleotide sequence: TGCAGCGTTGGCGGGGGGGAGAAGCAGTTCTTC. It is translated as CSVGGGEKQFF.

There are many counts of this clonotype. The chain recombines TRBV18 with TRBJ1-6, with TRBD1 as a possible D gene (6 bases). The V and J ends lost 3 bases and 5 bases respectively, with 14 bases between them. CDR3 length equals 16 residues. From germline, CDR1 is KGHSH and CDR2 LQKENI. In DNA, the CDR3 is TGTGCCAGCTCACCTACCACAGGGCGGGATAATTCACCCCTCCACTTT. Amino acids: CASSPTTGRDNSPLHF.

The rearrangement uses TRBV29-1 and TRBJ2-1, with 9 bases matching TRBD2. V shed 3 bases and J 5 bases; nucleotides not matched to a gene: 5. There are 14 residues in the CDR3. The V gene's germline CDR1 is SQVTM and CDR2 ANQGSEA. The CDR3 sequence: CSVDSGSLNNEQFF. The CDR3 DNA is TGCAGCGTTGATAGCGGGAGCTTAAACAATGAGCAGTTCTTC.

The table lists this clonotype with a few counts. This chain connects TRBV4-3 to TRBJ1-2; D may be TRBD1 (5 bases). The CDR3 covers 15 residues. From germline, CDR1 is LGHNA and CDR2 YSLEER. V shed 2 bases and J shed 0 bases, with 10 bases lying between them. The CDR3 loop reads CASSQYRGTNYGYTF. CDR3 in DNA: TGCGCCAGCAGCCAATATCGGGGGACTAACTATGGCTACACCTTC.

This clonotype appeared many times. CDR3 region: CSVEDLSRTGELFF. The CDR3 DNA reads TGCAGCGTTGAAGATCTGTCCCGCACCGGGGAGCTGTTTTTT. The chain joins TRBV29-1 to TRBJ2-2, with no clear D. The CDR3 extends over 14 amino acids. Germline loops: CDR1 SQVTM, CDR2 ANQGSEA. The V gene lost 0 bases and the J gene lost 4 bases, with 9 bases spanning the gap.